This is a list of T cell receptor beta chains from one sample in a study of shared clonotypes between healthy human individuals. Profiling relied on immunoSEQ multiplex PCR, and the TCRdb table lists in-frame clones only, not all of them. Among 2 million to 2.5 million clones listed, approximately 94% were seen once. The sequencing input was naive CD4+ T cells sorted from blood. The receptor source for this set is a man between 18 and 35 years old in good health. The CDR3 runs from the conserved cysteine through the conserved F or W. Fields, in order: J gene, D gene, V gene, CDR3 DNA, CDR3 protein. D genes are given only for firm matches.

TRBJ1-6	NA	TRBV28	TGTGCCAGCAGTTTTTACAGGGTAGTCAATAATTCACCCCTCCACTTT	CASSFYRVVNNSPLHF
TRBJ2-1	NA	TRBV5-1	TGCGCCAGCAGCTTGGTTACCGGGACCTCCTACAATGAGCAGTTCTTC	CASSLVTGTSYNEQFF
TRBJ1-6	NA	TRBV10-2	TGCGCCAGCAGTCCCACAGGGATTTCACCCCTCCACTTT	CASSPTGISPLHF
TRBJ1-2	TRBD1	TRBV5-1	TGCGCCAGCCTTCCGTCGGACAGGGTAAACTATGGCTACACCTTC	CASLPSDRVNYGYTF
TRBJ2-7	TRBD1	TRBV10-3	TGTGCCATCAGCCAAGGGACAGGGGCCTACGAGCAGTACTTC	CAISQGTGAYEQYF
TRBJ2-7	TRBD1	TRBV27	TGTGCCAGCAAATTCTCGGGACAGGGCCACTACGAGCAGTACTTC	CASKFSGQGHYEQYF
TRBJ1-5	TRBD1	TRBV4-2	TGTGCCAGCAGCCAGGAAGCAGGGGGCTCGGGGCCCCAGCATTTT	CASSQEAGGSGPQHF
TRBJ2-7	NA	TRBV19	TGTGCCAGTAGTACGGCGGGGATCTTCGAGCAGTACTTC	CASSTAGIFEQYF
TRBJ2-7	NA	TRBV5-4	TGTGCCAGCAGTTCCGTTAATACTGTATCCGAGCAGTACTTC	CASSSVNTVSEQYF
TRBJ2-2	NA	TRBV27	TGTGCCAGCAGTTTAGGGCTGAACACCGGGGAGCTGTTTTTT	CASSLGLNTGELFF
TRBJ2-5	TRBD2	TRBV10-2	TGCGCCAGCAGTGAGTGGGGGACTAGCGGGGGACAAGAGACCCAGTACTTC	CASSEWGTSGGQETQYF
TRBJ1-1	NA	TRBV5-1	TGCGCCAGCAGCTTGGCCGCGCAGGGCCGGACTGAAGCTTTCTTT	CASSLAAQGRTEAFF
TRBJ2-1	NA	TRBV19	TGTGCCACCCGTGACGGGGGGCACTACAATGAGCAGTTCTTC	CATRDGGHYNEQFF
TRBJ1-6	NA	TRBV5-1	TGCGCCAGCAGCCTGGACGGGAATTCACCCCTCCACTTT	CASSLDGNSPLHF
TRBJ1-4	NA	TRBV7-6	TGTGCCAGCAGCTTAGATTACTCGGGGTCTAATGAAAAACTGTTTTTT	CASSLDYSGSNEKLFF
TRBJ1-2	TRBD1	TRBV14	TGTGCCAGCAGCCCAGGGGGAACCGGAAGGGGCTACACCTTC	CASSPGGTGRGYTF
TRBJ2-5	NA	TRBV10-3	TGTGCCATCAGTGAGTCAGGAGCGGCGGAGACCCAGTACTTC	CAISESGAAETQYF
TRBJ2-2	TRBD2	TRBV10-3	TGTGCCATCAGTGGGGGGGGAGCGGGTGTCCTGAACACCGGGGAGCTGTTTTTT	CAISGGGAGVLNTGELFF
TRBJ2-5	NA	TRBV5-4	TGTGCCAGCAGCTTGAGAACACCCGAGGAGACCCAGTACTTC	CASSLRTPEETQYF
TRBJ2-2	NA	TRBV4-2	TGTGCCAGCAGCCAAGATGGGACGTACACCGGGGAGCTGTTTTTT	CASSQDGTYTGELFF
TRBJ1-1	NA	TRBV18	TGTGCCAGCTCACCTCTAGACAGAGAAGCTTTCTTT	CASSPLDREAFF
TRBJ2-7	NA	TRBV10-3	TGTGCCATCAGTGAAAACAGGGTACTCGAGCAGTACTTC	CAISENRVLEQYF
TRBJ2-3	NA	TRBV28	TGTGCCAGCAGTTTTTCTCTTAGACAGGCGGGAGATACGCAGTATTTT	CASSFSLRQAGDTQYF
TRBJ1-6	NA	TRBV19	TGTGCCAGTAGTATCTCAGTGCGGGGGAATAATTCACCCCTCCACTTT	CASSISVRGNNSPLHF